The rows below give T cell receptor beta chains drawn from one sample of a study of blood T cell repertoires in COVID-19. This table comes from immunoSEQ multiplex PCR, and its TCRdb copy is limited to in-frame clones, with some not included. This sample has 200,000 to 250,000 clones, with approximately 86% found just once. Sequences were obtained from peripheral blood. The receptors were sampled from a man in his sixties with acute or convalescent COVID-19. CDR3s include the opening cysteine and the closing phenylalanine or tryptophan.

TRBJ2-1,TRBV24-1,CATSDFSTWESKGNEQFF
TRBJ1-3,TRBV5-1,CASSQQAGGAYGNTIYF
TRBJ1-1,TRBV15,CATRTRQTNTEAFF
TRBJ2-7,TRBV7-6,CASSPNRYPSYEQYF
TRBJ1-1,TRBV9,CASSADNFGTEAFF
TRBJ2-5,TRBV9,CASSPISVPKTQYF
TRBJ2-7,TRBV6-5,CASGRTGNYEQYF
TRBJ2-4,TRBV19,CASSMAGGGLAKNIQYF
TRBJ2-3,TRBV15,CATSRAQGVYF
TRBJ1-2,TRBV18,CASSPEGGSLRGYTF
TRBJ1-5,TRBV6-2/TRBV6-3,CASSREGTGLNQPQHF
TRBJ2-7,TRBV11-2,CASSLEGGGFRQYF
TRBJ2-5,TRBV7-2,CASSFPGLETQYF
TRBJ2-5,TRBV19,CASSMWDTQETQYF
TRBJ2-5,TRBV6-2/TRBV6-3,CASSYSGTKETQYF
TRBJ2-2,TRBV5-8,CASSLEWQNPGELFF
TRBJ1-2,TRBV3-1/TRBV3-2,CASSQDVRSSNYGYTF
TRBJ2-7,TRBV5-1,CASSYTQDRASYEQYF
TRBJ2-1,TRBV13,CASSPRRQGAAQGQFF
TRBJ2-7,TRBV9,CASSPRTGGYEQYF